This section outlines one TCR beta chain sequence together with its context. The data stem from a study of CD8 T cells in Susac syndrome. V dropped 5 bases and J dropped 2; count of bases not matched to a gene: 5. The germline gives CDR1 LNHNV, CDR2 YYDKDF (reference sequence). The CDR3 length is 14 residues. Reverse transcription of roughly 0.5 to 1 ug RNA was carried out with random hexamers. Multiplex immunoSEQ PCR targeted 54 Vbeta and 13 Jbeta TCR beta segments. In TCRdb, the immunoSEQ multiplex PCR reads were re-called with MiXCR into one record per CDR3 protein. The table has about 150,000 distinct CDR3 sequences, around 95% seen once.

The genes are TRBV15 and TRBJ2-7; 8 positions agree with TRBD1. Source material: CD4+ T cells from PBMCs. The origin of this receptor is a human donor with Susac syndrome. The CDR3 DNA sequence: TGTGCCACCAGCGGCGACAGGGGTCCCTACGAGCAGTACTTC. It translates to CATSGDRGPYEQYF.